Listed below are T cell receptor beta chains from one sample, sequenced in a study of cytomegalovirus exposure and HLA in healthy donors. Clones were read by immunoSEQ multiplex PCR, and TCRdb kept only the in-frame ones, dropping some. The sample holds under 150,000 clones; 85% to 90% are singletons and the top ten take around 6%. Material: PBMCs. The source of these receptors is a woman between 18 and 29 years old in good health and CMV-seropositive. The CDR3 runs from the conserved cysteine through the conserved F or W. The D gene is left open where the match is weak. A row's size may be missing; if present it is once, few, many or a size class.

V	D	size	J	length	DNA	CDR3
TRBV11-3	.	.	TRBJ1-1	14	TGTGCCAGCAGCTTAGGTCGACGGGGCACTGAAGCTTTCTTT	CASSLGRRGTEAFF
TRBV20-1	.	.	TRBJ2-7	11	TGCAGTGCTAGACGGGACTACGAGCAGTACTTC	CSARRDYEQYF
TRBV28	TRBD1	.	TRBJ1-2	17	TGTGCCAGCAGTTTAACCGGGACAGCAGTCAGAAAGTATGGCTACACCTTC	CASSLTGTAVRKYGYTF
TRBV5-1	TRBD1	.	TRBJ1-3	17	TGCGCCAGCAGCTTTACCGCCCGGGACAGGAAAGGAAACACCATATATTTT	CASSFTARDRKGNTIYF
TRBV4-3	.	.	TRBJ2-7	14	TGCGCCAGCAGCCAAGGTACACAAACCTACGAGCAGTACTTC	CASSQGTQTYEQYF
TRBV10-3	TRBD1	.	TRBJ1-4	14	TGTGCCATTTCCGCCCAGGGGGGTTTTGAAAAACTGTTTTTT	CAISAQGGFEKLFF
TRBV4-3	TRBD1	.	TRBJ2-5	15	TGCGCCAGCAGCCAAGCGGGACAGGCGCAAGAGACCCAGTACTTC	CASSQAGQAQETQYF
TRBV19	TRBD1	.	TRBJ2-2	15	TGTGCCAGTAGTATAGGGGACAGGGGGACCGGGGAGCTGTTTTTT	CASSIGDRGTGELFF
TRBV28	.	.	TRBJ2-2	15	TGTGCCAGCAGTTTTCAGGTCGAGAACACCGGGGAGCTGTTTTTT	CASSFQVENTGELFF
TRBV6-5	.	.	TRBJ2-3	14	TGTGCCAGCAGTTACTCTTCCACTCCAGATACGCAGTATTTT	CASSYSSTPDTQYF
TRBV2	.	.	TRBJ1-2	14	TGTGCCAGCAGTGAAGTCGCGGGGAACTATGGCTACACCTTC	CASSEVAGNYGYTF
TRBV30	.	.	TRBJ2-2	11	TGTGCCTCGACAGCGGGCGGGGAGCTGTTTTTT	CASTAGGELFF
TRBV21-1	.	.	TRBJ2-3	15	TGTGCCAGCAGCACAAACGGGAGGGAGACAGATACGCAGTATTTT	CASSTNGRETDTQYF
TRBV7-9	TRBD2	.	TRBJ2-5	17	TGTGCCAGCAGCTCAACTTTTAGCGGGAGGACGAGGGAGACCCAGTACTTC	CASSSTFSGRTRETQYF
TRBV11-2	TRBD1	.	TRBJ1-2	12	TGTGCCAGCAGCCCCGACAGGGACGGCTACACCTTC	CASSPDRDGYTF
TRBV5-6	.	.	TRBJ1-1	13	TGTGCCAGCAGCCGGGGGGTAGGGACTGAAGCTTTCTTT	CASSRGVGTEAFF
TRBV18	.	.	TRBJ2-3	17	TGTGCCAGCTCACCACCTTTTACGGGGGGCCCCACAGATACGCAGTATTTT	CASSPPFTGGPTDTQYF
TRBV13	TRBD1	.	TRBJ2-7	13	TGTGCCAGCAGCTACGGGACAGGGGGCGAGCAGTACTTC	CASSYGTGGEQYF
TRBV11-1	.	.	TRBJ1-2	15	TGTGCCAGCAGCCCAGGGTGGAGGGCTAACTATGGCTACACCTTC	CASSPGWRANYGYTF
TRBV2	.	.	TRBJ1-1	11	TGTGCCAGCAATCGGGGTACTGAAGCTTTCTTT	CASNRGTEAFF
TRBV30	TRBD1	few	TRBJ1-6	13	TGTGCCTGGAGTCAGGGGGCTGGTTCACCCCTCCACTTT	CAWSQGAGSPLHF
TRBV30	.	.	TRBJ2-2	15	TGTGCCTGGAGTGTGCCCAGGCCGAACACCGGGGAGCTGTTTTTT	CAWSVPRPNTGELFF
TRBV6-1	TRBD1	.	TRBJ1-6	14	TGTGCCAGCAGCCGACAGGGGGGTAATTCACCCCTCCACTTT	CASSRQGGNSPLHF
TRBV21-1	.	.	TRBJ2-7	13	TGTGCCAGCAGCAGATGGGCCTCCTACGAGCAGTACTTC	CASSRWASYEQYF
TRBV30	.	.	TRBJ1-2	12	TGTGCCTGGAGTGTACGGAGAAGGGGCTACACCTTC	CAWSVRRRGYTF
TRBV4-1	.	.	TRBJ2-3	15	TGCGCCAGCAGCCATCTAAGCGGGAGCACAGATACGCAGTATTTT	CASSHLSGSTDTQYF
TRBV18	.	.	TRBJ2-1	13	TGTGCCAGCTCACCCTGGAGAATCAATGAGCAGTTCTTC	CASSPWRINEQFF
TRBV9	TRBD1	.	TRBJ1-2	13	TGTGCCAGCAGCGTAACAGGGGTTGGCGGCTACACCTTC	CASSVTGVGGYTF
TRBV10-2	.	.	TRBJ2-7	13	TGCGCCAGCACCTACTCAACCTCCTACGAGCAGTACTTC	CASTYSTSYEQYF
TRBV2	.	.	TRBJ2-7	12	TGTGCCAGCAGTGAAGGAGGCTACGAGCAGTACTTC	CASSEGGYEQYF
TRBV27	.	.	TRBJ1-1	13	TGTGCCAGCAGTTGGGCGTTTGGCACTGAAGCTTTCTTT	CASSWAFGTEAFF
TRBV18	TRBD1	.	TRBJ1-1	16	TGTGCCAGCTCACAAGGGGTAGGACAGGGAGCAACTGAAGCTTTCTTT	CASSQGVGQGATEAFF
TRBV7-9	TRBD1	.	TRBJ1-5	14	TGTGCCAGCAGCGCGCAGGGGGATAGTCAGCCCCAGCATTTT	CASSAQGDSQPQHF
TRBV2	.	.	TRBJ1-1	13	TGTGCCAGCACCAGTACAGGAAACACTGAAGCTTTCTTT	CASTSTGNTEAFF
TRBV7-2	.	once	TRBJ1-4	13	TGTGCCAGCAGCTCCCGGCAGGGCGAAAAACTGTTTTTT	CASSSRQGEKLFF
TRBV18	.	.	TRBJ1-1	13	TGTGCCAGCTCACTGGGGGCTCACACTGAAGCTTTCTTT	CASSLGAHTEAFF
TRBV13	.	.	TRBJ2-3	14	TGTGCCAGCAGCTTAAGGCAGGGTGCAGATACGCAGTATTTT	CASSLRQGADTQYF
TRBV18	.	.	TRBJ2-7	14	TGTGCCAGCTCACCCGAACAGGGTAATCACGAGCAGTACTTC	CASSPEQGNHEQYF
TRBV29-1	TRBD1	.	TRBJ1-4	13	TGCAGCGGCGGGGGGACAGGGGATGAAAAACTGTTTTTT	CSGGGTGDEKLFF
TRBV30	.	once	TRBJ1-1	16	TGTGCCTGGAGTTGGGGCAGGGGTAAAGTGAACACTGAAGCTTTCTTT	CAWSWGRGKVNTEAFF
TRBV7-9	TRBD1	.	TRBJ1-2	14	TGTGCCCAGGGGGCCCCCAACTCAAACTATGGCTACACCTTC	CAQGAPNSNYGYTF
TRBV6-5	.	.	TRBJ1-3	15	TGTGCCAGCAGTTACCGGTCCCTCTCTGGAAACACCATATATTTT	CASSYRSLSGNTIYF
TRBV11-2	TRBD2	.	TRBJ2-1	16	TGTGCCAGCAGCTCCCCCCCGGGACTAGCGGTGGATGAGCAGTTCTTC	CASSSPPGLAVDEQFF
TRBV5-4	TRBD2	.	TRBJ2-5	15	TGTGCCAGCAGCTTGGGGGGACTAGATCAAGAGACCCAGTACTTC	CASSLGGLDQETQYF
TRBV27	TRBD1	.	TRBJ2-2	16	TGTGCCAGCAGTGAGGGACAGGGGGCCCACACCGGGGAGCTGTTTTTT	CASSEGQGAHTGELFF
TRBV19	TRBD1	.	TRBJ1-5	14	TGTGCCAGTAATGACAGGGTTGGCAATCAGCCCCAGCATTTT	CASNDRVGNQPQHF
TRBV6-1	.	once	TRBJ1-2	13	TGTGCCAGCAGTGTTCAGGGTAACTATGGCTACACCTTC	CASSVQGNYGYTF
TRBV15	.	.	TRBJ1-3	14	TGTGCCACCAGCCCGGTAGGGGTTGGAAACACCATATATTTT	CATSPVGVGNTIYF